This TCR beta chain was obtained from a study of CD8+CD57+ T cells in acquired aplastic anemia. Looking at the study overall: Sorted cells (CD4+ and CD8+) yielded DNA amounts that averaged approximately 3.2 ug. For CD4+ cells, healthy donors had an average of roughly 11 million reads.

Study-level findings and limits: It was found that about 31 CD8+ CDR3 sequences were shared between patients and controls. Researchers reported that CD8+ Simpson's diversity was not significantly different in patients versus controls.

This CDR3 is built from 13 residues. The V gene's germline CDR1 is SEHNR and CDR2 FQNEAQ (reference sequence). V lost 5 bases, J lost 6 bases, and 13 bases lay in between. In its sample, this clonotype was seen once. The antigen remains undetermined. Profiling that covered TCR beta VDJ and CDR3 relied on genomic DNA as its template. TCRdb fed the reads into MiXCR, producing one record per CDR3 protein. The sample yields under 250,000 distinct CDR3 sequences, 34% seen once. The receptor comes from a human donor in good health, serving as a control. The sequencing input was sorted CD4+, CD8+, or CD8+CD57+ T cells (not recorded which) from PBMCs. V is TRBV7-9 and J is TRBJ1-2; possibly TRBD1 for D (5 bases). CDR3 sequence reads: CASSQGREDGYTF. In DNA, the CDR3 is TGTGCCAGCAGCCAGGGACGGGAAGATGGCTACACCTTC.